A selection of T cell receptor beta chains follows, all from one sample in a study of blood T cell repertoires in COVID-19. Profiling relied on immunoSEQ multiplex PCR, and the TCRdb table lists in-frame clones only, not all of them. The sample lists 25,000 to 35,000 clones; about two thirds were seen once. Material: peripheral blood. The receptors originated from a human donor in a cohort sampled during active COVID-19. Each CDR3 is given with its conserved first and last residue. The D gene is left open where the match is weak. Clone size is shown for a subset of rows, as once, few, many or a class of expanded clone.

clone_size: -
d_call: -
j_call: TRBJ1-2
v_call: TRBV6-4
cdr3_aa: CASSEYHTGDYGYTF
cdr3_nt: TGTGCCAGCAGTGAATACCACACAGGAGACTATGGCTACACCTTC

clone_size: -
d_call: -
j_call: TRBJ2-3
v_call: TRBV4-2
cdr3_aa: CASSQVSRGDTQYF
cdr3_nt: TGTGCCAGCAGCCAAGTAAGCCGGGGAGATACGCAGTATTTT

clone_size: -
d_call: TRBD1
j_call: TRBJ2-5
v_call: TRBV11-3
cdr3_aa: CASSRRVTGGFGETQYF
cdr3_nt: TGTGCCAGCAGCCGCCGGGTGACAGGGGGCTTTGGAGAGACCCAGTACTTC

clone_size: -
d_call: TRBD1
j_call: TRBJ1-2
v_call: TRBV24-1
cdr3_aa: CATSDSHRGSYGYTF
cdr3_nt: TGTGCCACCAGTGATTCACACAGGGGTAGCTATGGCTACACCTTC

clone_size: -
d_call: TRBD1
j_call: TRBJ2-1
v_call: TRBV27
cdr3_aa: CASSPRTGGYNEQFF
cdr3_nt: TGTGCCAGCAGTCCCCGGACAGGGGGCTACAATGAGCAGTTCTTC

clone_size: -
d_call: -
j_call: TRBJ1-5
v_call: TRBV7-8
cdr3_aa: CASSLVRFQGQPQHF
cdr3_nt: TGTGCCAGCAGCTTAGTTCGCTTCCAGGGCCAGCCCCAGCATTTT

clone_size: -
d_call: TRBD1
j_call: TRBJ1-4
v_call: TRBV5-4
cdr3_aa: CASSSGTGNEKLFF
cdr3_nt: TGTGCCAGCAGCTCCGGGACAGGGAATGAAAAACTGTTTTTT

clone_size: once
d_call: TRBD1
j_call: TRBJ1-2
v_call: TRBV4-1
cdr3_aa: CASSQTVGQGPAGYTF
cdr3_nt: TGCGCCAGCAGCCAAACCGTCGGACAGGGCCCCGCTGGCTACACCTTC

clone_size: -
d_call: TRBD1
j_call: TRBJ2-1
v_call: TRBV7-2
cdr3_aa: CASSPTGTGYNEQFF
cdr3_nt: TGTGCCAGCAGCCCCACCGGGACAGGGTACAATGAGCAGTTCTTC

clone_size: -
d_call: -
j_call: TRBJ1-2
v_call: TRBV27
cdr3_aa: CASSLNGLNYGYTF
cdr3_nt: TGTGCCAGCAGTTTAAACGGACTTAACTATGGCTACACCTTC

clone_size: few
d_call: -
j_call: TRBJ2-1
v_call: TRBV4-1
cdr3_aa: CASSQDISKRNEQFF
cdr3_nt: TGCGCCAGCAGCCAAGATATTTCTAAACGCAATGAGCAGTTCTTC

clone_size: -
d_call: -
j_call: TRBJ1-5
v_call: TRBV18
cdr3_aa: CASSQSEGIQPQHF
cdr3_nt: TGTGCCAGCTCACAATCGGAGGGGATTCAGCCCCAGCATTTT

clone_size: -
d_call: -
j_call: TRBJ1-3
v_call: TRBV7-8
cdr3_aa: CASSLSSSGNTIYF
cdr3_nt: TGTGCCAGCAGCTTATCCAGCTCTGGAAACACCATATATTTT

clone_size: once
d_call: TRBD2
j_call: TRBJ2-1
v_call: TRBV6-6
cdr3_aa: CATGGALPRHEQFF
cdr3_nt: TGTGCCACCGGGGGGGCCTTACCCCGCCATGAGCAGTTCTTC

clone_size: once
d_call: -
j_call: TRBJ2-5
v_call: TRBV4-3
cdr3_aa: CASSQDKFRTQYF
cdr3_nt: TGCGCCAGCAGCCAAGATAAATTCCGGACCCAGTACTTC

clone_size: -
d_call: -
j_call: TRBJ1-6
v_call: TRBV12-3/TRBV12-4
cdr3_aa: CASSLVAGSPLHF
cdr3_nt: TGTGCCAGCAGTTTAGTAGCAGGGTCACCCCTCCACTTT

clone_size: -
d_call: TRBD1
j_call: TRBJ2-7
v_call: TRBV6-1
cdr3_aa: CASSARNWGTDSYEQYF
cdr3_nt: TGTGCCAGCAGTGCCAGAAATTGGGGGACAGATTCCTACGAGCAGTACTTC

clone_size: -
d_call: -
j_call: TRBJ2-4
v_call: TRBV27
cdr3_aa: CASSPLAKNIQYF
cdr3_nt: TGTGCCAGCAGTCCTCTAGCCAAAAACATTCAGTACTTC

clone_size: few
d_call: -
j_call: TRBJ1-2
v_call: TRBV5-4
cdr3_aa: CASSWGATEGYTF
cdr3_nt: TGTGCCAGCAGCTGGGGCGCGACTGAGGGCTACACCTTC

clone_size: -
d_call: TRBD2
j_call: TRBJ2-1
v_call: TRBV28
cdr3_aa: CASSFGTSGYNEQFF
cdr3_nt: TGTGCCAGCAGTTTTGGGACTAGCGGCTACAATGAGCAGTTCTTC

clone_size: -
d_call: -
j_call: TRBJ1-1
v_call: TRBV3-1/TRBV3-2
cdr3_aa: CASSQGLQDTEAFF
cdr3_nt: TGTGCCAGCAGCCAAGGATTACAGGACACTGAAGCTTTCTTT

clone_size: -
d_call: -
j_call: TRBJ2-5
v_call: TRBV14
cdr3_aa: CASSRDFQETQYF
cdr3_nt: TGTGCCAGCAGCCGGGACTTCCAAGAGACCCAGTACTTC

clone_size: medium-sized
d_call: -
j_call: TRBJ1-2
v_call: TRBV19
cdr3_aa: CASSSPGTGGDGYTF
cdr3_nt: TGTGCCAGTAGTAGCCCGGGCACAGGTGGTGATGGCTACACCTTC

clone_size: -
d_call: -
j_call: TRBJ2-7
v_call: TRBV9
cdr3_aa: CASSVGPSGEQYF
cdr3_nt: TGTGCCAGCAGCGTAGGGCCTTCGGGTGAGCAGTACTTC

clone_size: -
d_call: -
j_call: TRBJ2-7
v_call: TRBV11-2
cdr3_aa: CASSLSQGNYYEQYF
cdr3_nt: TGTGCCAGCAGCTTAAGTCAGGGTAACTACTACGAGCAGTACTTC

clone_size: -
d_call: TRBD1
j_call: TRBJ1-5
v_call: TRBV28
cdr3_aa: CASSLAGTGYSNQPQHF
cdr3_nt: TGTGCCAGCAGTTTGGCCGGGACAGGGTATAGCAATCAGCCCCAGCATTTT

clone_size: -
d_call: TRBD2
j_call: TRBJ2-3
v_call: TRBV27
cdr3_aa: CASSSGLAPDTQYF
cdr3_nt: TGTGCCAGCAGTTCGGGACTAGCGCCAGATACGCAGTATTTT

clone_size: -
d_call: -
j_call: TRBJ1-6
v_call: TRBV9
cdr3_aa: CASSARVGWDSPLHF
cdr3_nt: TGTGCCAGCAGCGCCAGGGTAGGGTGGGATTCACCCCTCCACTTT

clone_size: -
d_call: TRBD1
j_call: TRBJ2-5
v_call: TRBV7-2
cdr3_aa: CASSLVGTGGLTETQYF
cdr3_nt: TGTGCCAGCAGCTTAGTAGGGACAGGGGGCTTGACAGAGACCCAGTACTTC

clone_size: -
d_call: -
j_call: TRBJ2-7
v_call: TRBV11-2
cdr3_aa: CASSLDPTPAYEQYF
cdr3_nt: TGTGCCAGCAGCTTAGATCCCACCCCGGCCTACGAGCAGTACTTC

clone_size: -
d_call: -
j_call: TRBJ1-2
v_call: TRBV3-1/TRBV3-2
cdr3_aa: CASSQERQNYGYTF
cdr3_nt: TGTGCCAGCAGCCAAGAAAGACAGAACTATGGCTACACCTTC

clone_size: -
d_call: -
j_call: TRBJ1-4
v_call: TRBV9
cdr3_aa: CASSMGPTNEKLFF
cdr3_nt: TGTGCCAGCAGCATGGGGCCAACTAATGAAAAACTGTTTTTT

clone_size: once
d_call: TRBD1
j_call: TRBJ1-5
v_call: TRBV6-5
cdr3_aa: CASSYRQGYQPQHF
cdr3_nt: TGTGCCAGCAGTTACCGACAGGGATATCAGCCCCAGCATTTT

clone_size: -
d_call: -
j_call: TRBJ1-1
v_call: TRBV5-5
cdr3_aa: CASSLVGATEAFF
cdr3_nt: TGTGCCAGCAGCTTGGTAGGGGCCACTGAAGCTTTCTTT

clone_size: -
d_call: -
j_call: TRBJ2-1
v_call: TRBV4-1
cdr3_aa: CASSQGPWAYNEQFF
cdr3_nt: TGCGCCAGCAGCCAAGGCCCCTGGGCATACAATGAGCAGTTCTTC

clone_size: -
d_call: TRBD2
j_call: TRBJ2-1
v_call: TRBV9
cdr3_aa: CASSVGASGRYNEQFF
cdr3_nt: TGTGCCAGCAGCGTAGGGGCTAGCGGGAGATACAATGAGCAGTTCTTC

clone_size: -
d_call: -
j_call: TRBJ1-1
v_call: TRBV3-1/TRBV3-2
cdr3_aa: CASSQNPSAQANTEAFF
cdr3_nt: TGTGCCAGCAGCCAAAATCCGTCGGCGCAGGCGAACACTGAAGCTTTCTTT

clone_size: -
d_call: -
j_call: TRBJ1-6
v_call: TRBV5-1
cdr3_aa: CVSSLARSRSPLHF
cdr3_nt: TGCGTCAGCAGCTTGGCCAGGTCCCGTTCACCCCTCCACTTT

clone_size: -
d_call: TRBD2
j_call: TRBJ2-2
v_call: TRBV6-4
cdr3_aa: CASSDSTSGGAGGELFF
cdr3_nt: TGTGCCAGCAGTGACTCGACTAGCGGGGGGGCCGGCGGGGAGCTGTTTTTT

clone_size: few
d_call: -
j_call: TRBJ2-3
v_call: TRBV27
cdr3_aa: CASSYRTSYTDTQYF
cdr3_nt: TGTGCCAGCAGTTATAGGACTTCCTACACAGATACGCAGTATTTT

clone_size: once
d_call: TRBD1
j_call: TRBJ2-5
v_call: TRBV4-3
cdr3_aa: CASSQGSGGRETQYF
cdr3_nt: TGCGCCAGCAGCCAAGGGTCAGGGGGAAGGGAGACCCAGTACTTC

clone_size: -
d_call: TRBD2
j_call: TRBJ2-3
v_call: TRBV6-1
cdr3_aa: CASSERLAGGLKGTDTQYF
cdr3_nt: TGTGCCAGCAGTGAAAGACTAGCGGGAGGGCTCAAGGGGACAGATACGCAGTATTTT

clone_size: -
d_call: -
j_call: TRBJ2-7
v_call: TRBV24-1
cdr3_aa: CATSDSGANNYEQYF
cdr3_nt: TGTGCCACCAGTGATTCTGGGGCAAACAACTACGAGCAGTACTTC

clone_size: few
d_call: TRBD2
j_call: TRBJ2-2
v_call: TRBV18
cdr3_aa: CASSPAWVSGGNTGELFF
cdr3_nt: TGTGCCAGCTCACCTGCCTGGGTTAGCGGGGGAAACACCGGGGAGCTGTTTTTT

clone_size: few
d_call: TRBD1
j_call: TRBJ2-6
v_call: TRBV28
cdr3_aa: CASSGTAGANVLTF
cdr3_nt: TGTGCCAGCAGTGGGACAGCTGGGGCCAACGTCCTGACTTTC

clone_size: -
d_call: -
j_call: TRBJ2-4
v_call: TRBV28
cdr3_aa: CASKVALAKNIQYF
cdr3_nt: TGTGCCAGCAAAGTAGCCCTAGCCAAAAACATTCAGTACTTC

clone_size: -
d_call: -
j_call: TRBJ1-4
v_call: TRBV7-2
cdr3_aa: CASSLVGQGRDEKLFF
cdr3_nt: TGTGCCAGCAGCTTAGTGGGCCAGGGGCGTGATGAAAAACTGTTTTTT

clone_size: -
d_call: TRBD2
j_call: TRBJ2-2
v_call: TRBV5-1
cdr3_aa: CASSNGALAGSTGELFF
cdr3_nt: TGCGCCAGCAGCAACGGCGCACTAGCGGGGTCCACCGGGGAGCTGTTTTTT

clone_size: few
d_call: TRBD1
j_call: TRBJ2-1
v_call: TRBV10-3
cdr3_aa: CAINDPGQEYNEQFF
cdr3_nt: TGTGCCATCAATGACCCGGGACAGGAATACAATGAGCAGTTCTTC